Reported below is one TCR beta chain. The sample belongs to a study of shared T cell receptors in the human thymus. Profiling relied on immunoSEQ multiplex PCR, and the TCRdb table lists in-frame clones only, not all of them. There are more than 550,000 clones in the sample; 87% occur only once, and roughly 0.0087% lies in the top ten. CDR1 MNHEY and CDR2 SVGAGI come from the germline V gene. The ends lost 2 bases at V and 6 bases at J; junction bases unmatched: 6. This CDR3 has 14 amino acids. The same data also went into a second study, on human thymus T cells. That study adds: The sample donors, healthy Finnish infants, were having corrective surgery for congenital heart defects. The source of the thymus tissue was resections taken during corrective heart surgery. V and J genes seemed to be used with bias in thymic and blood repertoires. Related research reported highly overlapping thymic repertoires among unrelated individuals.

The source is a boy under two years old with a congenital heart defect. The sample comprised thymocytes. V gene TRBV6-5 combines with J gene TRBJ1-2; 7 bases agree with TRBD1. For the CDR3, the DNA is TGTGCCAGCAGTTACGGCGAGGGGGCCAATGGCTACACCTTC. It encodes CASSYGEGANGYTF.